Listed below are T cell receptor beta chains from one sample, sequenced in a study of T cells in Graves' hyperthyroidism and ophthalmopathy. A single record per CDR3 protein comes from TCRdb applying MiXCR to the multiplex PCR reads. The repertoire holds about 610,000 distinct CDR3 sequences, with under 15% as singletons. Sequencing input: blood. The origin of the receptors is a woman in her forties with Graves' ophthalmopathy. The CDR3 runs from the conserved cysteine through the conserved F or W. The D gene is left open where the match is weak. Not all rows give a size; the values are once, few, many and, for expanded clones, a class.

>TRBJ1-1|TRBV3-1|.|few
CASSQGGRGEAFF
TGTGCCAGCAGCCAAGGGGGACGAGGTGAAGCTTTCTTT
>TRBJ2-2|TRBV28|.|many
CASSFGDPSAGELFF
TGTGCCAGCAGTTTCGGTGACCCCTCGGCCGGGGAGCTGTTTTTT
>TRBJ2-5|TRBV6-2/TRBV6-3|.|many
CASSYDSETQYF
TGTGCCAGCAGTTACGACTCGGAGACCCAGTACTTC
>TRBJ2-4|TRBV27|TRBD1|.
CASSLTGENIQCF
TGTGCCAGCAGTTTAACAGGGGAAAACATTCAGTGCTTC
>TRBJ2-5|TRBV6-2/TRBV6-3|.|many
CASSFVGGETQYF
TGTGCCAGCAGTTTCGTTGGGGGAGAGACCCAGTACTTC
>TRBJ2-7|TRBV2|.|many
CASRFPSGPYEQYF
TGTGCCAGCAGGTTTCCAAGTGGCCCCTACGAGCAGTACTTC
>TRBJ2-7|TRBV10-3|.|few
CAISSGTSGDEQYF
TGTGCCATCAGTTCCGGGACCTCTGGAGACGAGCAGTACTTC
>TRBJ1-1|TRBV20-1|.|.
CSARDRTDRLNTEAFF
TGCAGTGCTAGAGATCGTACGGACCGACTGAACACTGAAGCTTTCTTT
>TRBJ1-5|TRBV7-9|.|.
CASSPGSFQPQHF
TGTGCCAGCAGCCCAGGGAGCTTTCAGCCCCAGCATTTT
>TRBJ2-7|TRBV6-2/TRBV6-3|TRBD1|many
CASSYSPRRGPPLYEQYF
TGTGCCAGCAGTTACTCCCCGAGAAGGGGGCCCCCCTTGTACGAGCAGTACTTC
>TRBJ2-3|TRBV5-1|TRBD2|.
CASDPSGSSTDTQYF
TGCGCCAGCGATCCCAGCGGGAGTAGCACAGATACGCAGTATTTT
>TRBJ1-5|TRBV20-1|.|.
CSAGGKGFQPQHF
TGCAGTGCTGGGGGGAAGGGTTTCCAGCCCCAGCATTTT
>TRBJ2-7|TRBV20-1|.|many
CSARDYEQYF
TGCAGTGCTAGAGATTACGAGCAGTACTTC
>TRBJ1-2|TRBV28|.|many
CASRFPEGGKQPYGYTF
TGTGCCAGCCGCTTCCCCGAGGGAGGGAAACAGCCATATGGCTACACCTTC
>TRBJ2-5|TRBV3-1|.|.
CASSQDWGSETQYF
TGTGCCAGCAGCCAAGATTGGGGTTCGGAGACCCAGTACTTC
>TRBJ1-2|TRBV28|.|many
CALWVGLFYGYTF
TGTGCCCTCTGGGTGGGGCTGTTCTATGGCTACACCTTC
>TRBJ1-1|TRBV3-1|.|few
CASSQGVLVPTEAFF
TGTGCCAGCAGCCAAGGGGTTCTCGTCCCCACTGAAGCTTTCTTT
>TRBJ2-2|TRBV9|.|.
CASSVIDASNTGELFF
TGTGCCAGCAGCGTAATCGATGCGTCGAACACCGGGGAGCTGTTTTTT
>TRBJ2-5|TRBV12-3/TRBV12-4|TRBD1|many
CASTLQGDWETQYF
TGTGCCAGCACCTTACAGGGGGACTGGGAGACCCAGTACTTC
>TRBJ2-7|TRBV7-9|TRBD2|many
CASSPRPGTSGLKYF
TGTGCCAGCAGCCCCCGTCCCGGGACTAGCGGACTCAAGTACTTC
>TRBJ2-7|TRBV20-1|TRBD2|many
CSASPGTNVEQYF
TGCAGTGCTAGTCCCGGGACTAATGTAGAACAGTACTTC
>TRBJ2-7|TRBV6-1|.|few
CASSGQRYEQDF
TGTGCCAGCAGCGGACAGCGCTACGAGCAGGACTTC
>TRBJ1-2|TRBV12-3/TRBV12-4|.|many
CASSLRLGYGYTF
TGTGCCAGCAGTTTGAGGTTAGGGTATGGCTACACCTTC
>TRBJ2-7|TRBV5-1|.|.
CASSFITGAYEQYF
TGCGCCAGCAGCTTCATCACTGGGGCCTACGAGCAGTACTTC
>TRBJ1-3|TRBV6-1|.|many
CASSVTGTRNTIYF
TGTGCCAGCAGTGTGACTGGAACCCGAAACACCATATATTTT
>TRBJ2-7|TRBV6-2/TRBV6-3|TRBD2|many
CASSPLAGGPGEQYF
TGTGCCAGCAGTCCCTTAGCGGGAGGGCCCGGCGAGCAGTACTTC
>TRBJ1-2|TRBV18|TRBD1|.
CASSQGAGGVDGYTF
TGTGCCAGCTCGCAGGGGGCAGGGGGCGTCGATGGCTACACCTTC
>TRBJ1-5|TRBV12-3/TRBV12-4|TRBD1|.
CASSRTGDPNQPQHF
TGTGCCAGCAGCCGCACAGGGGACCCCAATCAGCCCCAGCATTTT
>TRBJ2-4|TRBV30|TRBD2|many
CAWASGRLNIQYF
TGTGCCTGGGCGAGCGGGAGGTTAAACATTCAGTACTTC
>TRBJ1-1|TRBV28|TRBD1|many
CASNPLGTGGGNTEAFF
TGTGCCAGCAACCCTCTCGGGACAGGGGGAGGGAACACTGAAGCTTTCTTT
>TRBJ2-2|TRBV14|TRBD1|many
CASSQDPWDSTNTGELFF
TGTGCCAGCAGCCAAGATCCGTGGGACAGTACGAACACCGGGGAGCTGTTTTTT
>TRBJ2-7|TRBV7-9|TRBD1|many
CASSLVGQGAFYEQYF
TGTGCCAGCAGCTTAGTTGGACAGGGGGCCTTCTACGAGCAGTACTTC
>TRBJ1-1|TRBV4-2|.|.
CASSQIPQGSMEAFF
TGTGCCAGCAGCCAGATTCCACAGGGAAGTATGGAAGCTTTCTTT
>TRBJ2-7|TRBV11-2|TRBD2|many
CASSTLAGGYEQYF
TGTGCCAGCAGCACCCTAGCGGGAGGATACGAGCAGTACTTC
>TRBJ2-5|TRBV28|.|many
CASSLSGGSYQETQYF
TGTGCCAGCAGTTTATCCGGGGGATCCTATCAAGAGACCCAGTACTTC
>TRBJ1-3|TRBV6-1|.|.
CASKTTHSGNTIYF
TGTGCCAGCAAGACAACCCACTCTGGAAACACCATATATTTT
>TRBJ1-3|TRBV4-1|.|few
CASSQNGNSGNTIYF
TGCGCCAGCAGCCAAAACGGCAACTCTGGAAACACCATATATTTT
>TRBJ2-7|TRBV28|TRBD2|many
CATGAGVAYEQYF
TGTGCCACCGGAGCGGGAGTTGCGTACGAGCAGTACTTC
>TRBJ2-5|TRBV2|.|many
CASSEGEETQYF
TGTGCCAGCAGTGAGGGGGAAGAGACCCAGTACTTC
>TRBJ2-7|TRBV27|TRBD1|many
CASSLTGGYYEQYF
TGTGCCAGCAGCCTTACAGGGGGTTACTACGAGCAGTACTTC
>TRBJ2-7|TRBV6-1|.|many
CASSVNGATYEQYF
TGTGCCAGCAGTGTCAACGGGGCGACCTACGAGCAGTACTTC
>TRBJ2-7|TRBV28|TRBD2|many
CASSRLAGLSYEQYF
TGTGCCAGCAGCCGACTAGCGGGACTCTCCTACGAGCAGTACTTC
>TRBJ1-1|TRBV18|.|few
CASSPPSGRGATEAFF
TGTGCCAGCTCACCACCGTCGGGGAGAGGGGCCACTGAAGCTTTCTTT
>TRBJ2-7|TRBV6-1|.|.
CATGGYEQYF
TGTGCCACCGGGGGATACGAGCAGTACTTC
>TRBJ2-2|TRBV20-1|.|many
CSARDYLGLAGELFF
TGCAGTGCTAGAGATTACCTTGGATTGGCCGGGGAGCTGTTTTTT
>TRBJ2-5|TRBV20-1|.|few
CSAHLIGRPQETQYF
TGCAGTGCTCACCTTATCGGGAGACCCCAAGAGACCCAGTACTTC
>TRBJ2-7|TRBV30|.|many
CAWRSVGVEQYF
TGTGCCTGGAGAAGCGTCGGGGTCGAGCAGTACTTC
>TRBJ2-5|TRBV12-3/TRBV12-4|TRBD2|once
CASGPSGRYQETQYF
TGTGCCAGCGGCCCTAGCGGGAGGTACCAAGAGACCCAGTACTTC
>TRBJ1-1|TRBV19|.|many
CASSINGMNTEAFF
TGTGCCAGTAGTATTAACGGGATGAACACTGAAGCTTTCTTT
>TRBJ1-4|TRBV6-2/TRBV6-3|.|few
CASNGGATNEKLFF
TGTGCCAGCAACGGAGGGGCAACTAATGAAAAACTGTTTTTT
>TRBJ1-1|TRBV6-1|.|many
CASSGAWDREAFF
TGTGCCAGCAGTGGAGCCTGGGACCGTGAGGCTTTCTTT
>TRBJ2-5|TRBV18|TRBD1|few
CASSLGTGGETRYF
TGTGCCAGCTCACTCGGCACAGGGGGAGAGACCCGGTACTTC
>TRBJ1-2|TRBV2|TRBD1|many
CASSDQGAYGYTF
TGTGCCAGCAGTGATCAGGGGGCGTATGGCTACACCTTC
>TRBJ2-7|TRBV7-3|TRBD2|many
CASSLTGPRGSGRVDHEQYF
TGTGCCAGCAGCTTAACAGGGCCCAGGGGTAGCGGGAGGGTGGACCACGAGCAGTACTTC